A single sample gave rise to the 21 T cell receptor beta chains below, sequenced in a study of early T cells in non-severe SARS-CoV-2 infection. TCRdb recomputed calls from the 5' RACE reads with MiXCR, one row per CDR3 protein. The sample holds about 62,000 distinct CDR3 sequences; roughly a tenth are singletons and the top ten take 1.2%. Sequenced: whole blood. The source is an adult who was a healthcare worker with PCR-confirmed SARS-CoV-2 infection or an uninfected control (not recorded which).

The table lists this clonotype with a few counts. The chain recombines TRBV7-3 with TRBJ2-7; 10 bases map to TRBD1. Germline trimming cut 3 bases from V and 0 bases from J; bases unmatched to any gene: 5. This CDR3 comprises 16 residues. In germline, CDR1 is SGHTA, CDR2 FQGTGA. The CDR3 region has the DNA TGTGCCAGCAGCTTCAGGGGACAGGGGAGCTCCTACGAGCAGTACGTC. This translates into CASSFRGQGSSYEQYV.

V gene TRBV3-1 combines with J gene TRBJ1-6, with a possible D match to TRBD1 (5 bases). The germline V and J ends were trimmed by 6 bases and 9 bases, with 15 bases remaining between them. The CDR3 totals 14 residues. CDR1 LGHDT and CDR2 YNNKEL come from the germline V gene (reference sequence). The chain's CDR3 is CASRQAGKGSPLHF. As DNA, the CDR3 is TGTGCCAGCAGACAGGCAGGGAAGGGTTCACCCCTCCACTTT. Filled out from reference TRBV3-1 and TRBJ1-6, the complete variable domain reads DTAVSQTPKYLVTQMGNDKSIKCEQNLGHDTMYWYKQDSKKFLKIMFSYNNKELIINETVPNRFSPKSPDKAHLNLHINSLELGDSAVYFCASRQAGKGSPLHFGNGTRLTVT.

The CDR3 protein is CASSTGLVSGAPLHF. CDR3 nucleotide sequence: TGTGCCAGCAGTACGGGACTCGTGAGCGGGGCACCCCTCCACTTT. This chain uses TRBV12-3 or TRBV12-4 with TRBJ1-6; D is perhaps TRBD1 (5 bases). This CDR3 spans 15 amino acids. Trimming left V 5 bases short and J 11 bases short, with 19 bases between.

This clonotype has only a few counts. The gene calls are TRBV2 and TRBJ2-5, with TRBD1 as a possible D gene (6 bases). V dropped 6 bases and J dropped 4 bases, with 18 bases sitting between them. CDR3 length equals 15 residues. In germline, CDR1 is SNHLY, CDR2 FYNNEI. CDR3 sequence (DNA): TGTGCCAGCAGAAGGGACACTCTAAAAGGAGAGACCCAGTACTTC. Residues: CASRRDTLKGETQYF.

J is TRBJ1-1 and V is TRBV11-2; no reliable D call. The CDR3 is 11 residues long. Per germline, CDR1 SGHAT and CDR2 FQNNGV. V was clipped by 8 bases and J by 2 bases, with 6 bases between them. Here the CDR3 DNA reads TGTGCCAGCGAGGATAACACTGAAGCTTTCTTT. Protein product: CASEDNTEAFF.

As DNA, the CDR3 is TGTGCCAGCAGCCGTCATTCGATCGCGAACACTGAAGCTTTCTTT. It encodes CASSRHSIANTEAFF. The J gene is TRBJ1-1, the V gene TRBV5-5, with D uncertain. The CDR3 consists of 15 residues. The germline V gene encodes CDR1 SGHKS and CDR2 YYEKEE (reference sequence). Trimming pared 4 bases from V and 1 base from J, leaving 14 bases between.

In the case of this clonotype: A read error is possible here, since a much larger clone lies one base away. The chain couples TRBV6-6 to TRBJ2-3; the D gene is possibly TRBD1 (5 bases). V dropped 11 bases and J dropped 0 bases, with 15 bases sitting between them. From germline, CDR1 is MNHNY and CDR2 SVGAGI (reference sequence). There are 14 residues in the CDR3. The CDR3 loop is CAREQGTSTDTQYF. The CDR3 nucleotides read TGTGCCCGCGAGCAGGGTACTAGCACAGATACGCAGTATTTT.

The gene calls are TRBV7-3 and TRBJ1-5, with D possibly matching TRBD1 (5 bases). This CDR3 contains 14 residues. V lost 5 bases and J lost 4, with 12 bases in between. Germline CDR1 reads SGHTA; CDR2 reads FQGTGA. DNA of the CDR3: TGTGCCAGCAGCCGGGACGGGAAAAATCAGCCCCAGCATTTT. Protein sequence: CASSRDGKNQPQHF.

There are a few counts of this clonotype. The chain links TRBV4-1 to TRBJ1-6, with a possible D match to TRBD1 (5 bases). V was pared by 4 bases and J by 6 bases, with 16 bases between. The CDR3 is made up of 16 amino acids. Germline lookup yields CDR1 MGHRA and CDR2 YSYEKL. CDR3 residues: CASSRQTGTSNSPLHF. Written as DNA, the CDR3 is TGCGCCAGCAGCCGGCAGACCGGGACCAGTAATTCACCCCTCCACTTT.

This clonotype has just a few counts. This rearrangement joins TRBV12-3 or TRBV12-4 to TRBJ2-2, with D uncertain. Between the trimmed V and J ends, which lost 3 bases and 4 bases, there was a span of 12 bases. The CDR3 is made up of 15 amino acids. CDR3 residues: CASSLTDLSTGELFF. The CDR3 nucleotides read TGTGCCAGCAGTTTGACGGACCTCTCCACCGGGGAGCTGTTTTTT.

This clonotype was detected only a few times. The J gene is TRBJ1-2, the V gene TRBV5-6, with D possibly matching TRBD1 (5 bases). This CDR3 is 16 amino acids long. Germline CDR1 and CDR2: SGHDT and YYEEEE. Trimming removed 4 bases from V and 0 bases from J, with 16 bases in between. The CDR3 loop reads CASSRGTAYSNYGYTF. CDR3 in DNA: TGTGCCAGCAGCCGGGGGACTGCTTACTCTAACTATGGCTACACCTTC.

At least ten counts were recorded for this clonotype. An end of the junction differs from the germline gene, which may be a read error. This chain uses TRBV12-3 or TRBV12-4 with TRBJ1-5; 9 bases align to TRBD1. The CDR3 covers 16 residues. CDR3 DNA sequence: TGTGCCAGCAGTCCTGACAGGGGGTTGGGCAACCAGCCCCAGCATTTT. It translates to CASSPDRGLGNQPQHF.

V is TRBV30 and J is TRBJ1-2; D is unresolved. CDR1 and CDR2 (germline): GTSNPN, SVGIG (reference sequence). CDR3 length equals 16 residues. With 0 bases removed from V and 2 bases from J, the gap between germline ends came to 16 bases. CDR3 DNA sequence: TGTGCCTGGAGTGTAAGGGCTACCTCTCAGAACTATGGCTACACCTTC. Encoded protein: CAWSVRATSQNYGYTF.

The rearrangement uses TRBV28 and TRBJ2-2; the match to TRBD1 covers 8 bases. The ends lost 7 bases at V and 4 bases at J; junction bases unmatched: 11. CDR1 MDHEN and CDR2 SYDVKM come from the germline V gene. There are 16 residues in the CDR3. The CDR3 DNA sequence: TGTGCCAGCAAACTCGGGACAGGCACCAGCACCGGGGAGCTGTTTTTT. It translates to CASKLGTGTSTGELFF.

This clonotype was detected many times. The chain carries TRBV5-1 and TRBJ2-3; D gene uncertain. From germline, CDR1 is SGHRS and CDR2 YFSETQ. The CDR3 runs 14 residues. Between the trimmed V and J ends, which lost 0 bases and 2 bases, there was a span of 7 bases. The DNA of the CDR3 is TGCGCCAGCAGCTTGGCGGTACCCACAGATACGCAGTATTTT. This encodes CASSLAVPTDTQYF.

This clonotype was detected many times. The genes are TRBV24-1 and TRBJ2-3, with D hard to call. CDR3 length equals 13 residues. CDR1 is KGHDR and CDR2 is SFDVKD in the germline V gene. V lost 2 bases and J 4 bases, leaving 6 bases between the germline ends. The CDR3 loop reads CATSDSSPDTQYF. In DNA, the CDR3 is TGTGCCACCAGTGATTCCTCCCCAGATACGCAGTATTTT.

This clonotype has a handful of counts. The V gene is TRBV5-1, the J gene TRBJ1-4; perhaps TRBD1 as D (6 bases). The CDR3 consists of 15 residues. V was pared by 6 bases and J by 1 base, with 13 bases between. Per the germline V gene, CDR1 is SGHRS and CDR2 is YFSETQ. The CDR3 protein is CASTRGGQTNEKLFF. CDR3 sequence (DNA): TGCGCCAGCACCCGCGGGGGCCAAACTAATGAAAAACTGTTTTTT.

There are many counts of this clonotype. V gene TRBV12-3 or TRBV12-4 combines with J gene TRBJ2-3, with D possibly TRBD1 on 6 matching bases. The CDR3 has 15 amino acids. V was trimmed by 3 bases and J by 2 bases, leaving 12 bases between them. The CDR3 coding sequence is TGTGCCAGCAGTTTGTGGCAGGGGAACACAGATACGCAGTATTTT. Protein product: CASSLWQGNTDTQYF.

This clonotype turned up a few times. This chain joins TRBV3-1 and TRBJ1-1; D is possibly TRBD1 (6 bases). The CDR3 loop spans 16 amino acids. Per the germline V gene, CDR1 is LGHDT and CDR2 is YNNKEL (reference sequence). V lost 0 bases and J lost 1, with 12 bases in between. This chain's CDR3 is CASSQDETGTNTEAFF. In DNA form, the CDR3 reads TGTGCCAGCAGCCAAGATGAAACAGGGACGAACACTGAAGCTTTCTTT.

The rearrangement links TRBV25-1 to TRBJ2-3; no clear D. CDR1 is MGHDK, CDR2 SYGVNS, per germline. The CDR3 sequence is 13 residues long. Trimming removed 3 bases from V and 6 bases from J, with 10 bases in between. This chain's CDR3 is CASSEAFYDTQYF. The CDR3 DNA follows: TGTGCCAGCAGTGAGGCCTTCTACGATACGCAGTATTTT.

This clonotype has a handful of counts. The chain uses TRBV12-3 or TRBV12-4 and TRBJ1-2; D is uncertain. The V gene lost 5 bases and the J gene lost 2 bases, with 9 bases spanning the gap. CDR3 length: 13 amino acids. CDR3 sequence: CASSQTVNYGYTF. In nucleotides, the CDR3 is TGTGCCAGCAGTCAAACGGTGAACTATGGCTACACCTTC.